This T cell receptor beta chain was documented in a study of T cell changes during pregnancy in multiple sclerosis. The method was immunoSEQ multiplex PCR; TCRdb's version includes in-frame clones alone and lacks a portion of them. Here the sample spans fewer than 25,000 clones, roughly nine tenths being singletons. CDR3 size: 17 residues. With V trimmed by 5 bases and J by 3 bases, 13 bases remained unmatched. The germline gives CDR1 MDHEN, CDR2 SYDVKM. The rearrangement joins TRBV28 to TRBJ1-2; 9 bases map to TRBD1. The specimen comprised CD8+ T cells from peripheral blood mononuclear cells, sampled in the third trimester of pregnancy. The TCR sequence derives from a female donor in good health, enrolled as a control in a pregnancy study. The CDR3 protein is CASSPWDRDMIDYGYTF. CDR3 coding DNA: TGTGCCAGCAGTCCTTGGGACAGGGATATGATCGACTATGGCTACACCTTC.